The rows below give T cell receptor beta chains drawn from one sample of a study of cytomegalovirus exposure and HLA in healthy donors. Measured with immunoSEQ multiplex PCR; TCRdb has only the in-frame clones, and not every one. The sample has some 170,000 clones; approximately 80% are singletons. The sequenced sample consisted of PBMCs. These receptors all come from a woman aged 18 to 35 in good health and CMV-seropositive. Each CDR3 is given with its conserved first and last residue. Fields, in order: J gene, D gene, clone size, CDR3 length, V gene, CDR3 DNA, CDR3 protein. D genes are given only for firm matches. Size is stated for part of the rows, as once, few or many counts, or as a class when the clone is expanded.

J: TRBJ1-2; D: -; size: -; length: 15; V: TRBV7-9; DNA: TGTGCCAGCAGCTTAGTGGGCGGGGAATTGTATGGCTACACCTTC; CDR3: CASSLVGGELYGYTF
J: TRBJ1-3; D: -; size: -; length: 15; V: TRBV9; DNA: TGTGCCAGCAGCGTGGGCAGCCTATCTGGAAACACCATATATTTT; CDR3: CASSVGSLSGNTIYF
J: TRBJ2-1; D: TRBD1; size: -; length: 14; V: TRBV10-3; DNA: TGTGCCATCTCCCAGGGGGCTGACTACAATGAGCAGTTCTTC; CDR3: CAISQGADYNEQFF
J: TRBJ1-5; D: -; size: -; length: 15; V: TRBV6-5; DNA: TGTGCCAGCAGTTCTAAGGGGCTTAGCAATCAGCCCCAGCATTTT; CDR3: CASSSKGLSNQPQHF
J: TRBJ2-7; D: -; size: -; length: 15; V: TRBV28; DNA: TGTGCCAGCAGTTCCTCCCGGGACACCACCTACGAGCAGTACTTC; CDR3: CASSSSRDTTYEQYF
J: TRBJ1-2; D: -; size: -; length: 14; V: TRBV2; DNA: TGTGCCAGCAGTGAACTTGGAGGGCCTTCTGGCTACACCTTC; CDR3: CASSELGGPSGYTF
J: TRBJ1-5; D: TRBD1; size: -; length: 15; V: TRBV9; DNA: TGTGCCAGCAGCGTAGGGGACAGACTCAATCAGCCCCAGCATTTT; CDR3: CASSVGDRLNQPQHF
J: TRBJ1-4; D: -; size: -; length: 15; V: TRBV25-1; DNA: TGTGCCAGCAGTGTCTCACAGTACTTTGATGAAAAACTGTTTTTT; CDR3: CASSVSQYFDEKLFF
J: TRBJ1-2; D: TRBD1; size: -; length: 15; V: TRBV6-5; DNA: TGTGCCAGCAGAATCTTAGCCGGGACAGGAATTGGCTACACCTTC; CDR3: CASRILAGTGIGYTF
J: TRBJ2-7; D: -; size: -; length: 14; V: TRBV28; DNA: TGTGCCAGCAGTTTGGCCCCCGGTGGAGGCGAGCAGTACTTC; CDR3: CASSLAPGGGEQYF
J: TRBJ2-5; D: TRBD1; size: few; length: 19; V: TRBV9; DNA: TGTGCCAGCAGCGTAGGTATTTGGAGGTGGACAGGCATACGAGAGACCCAGTACTTC; CDR3: CASSVGIWRWTGIRETQYF
J: TRBJ2-3; D: TRBD2; size: -; length: 15; V: TRBV6-1; DNA: TGTGCCAGCAGGGATAGCGGGGTTAGGACAGATACGCAGTATTTT; CDR3: CASRDSGVRTDTQYF
J: TRBJ2-7; D: TRBD1; size: -; length: 13; V: TRBV29-1; DNA: TGCAGCGTTAAGGACCAGGGGGCAAGCGAGCAGTACTTC; CDR3: CSVKDQGASEQYF